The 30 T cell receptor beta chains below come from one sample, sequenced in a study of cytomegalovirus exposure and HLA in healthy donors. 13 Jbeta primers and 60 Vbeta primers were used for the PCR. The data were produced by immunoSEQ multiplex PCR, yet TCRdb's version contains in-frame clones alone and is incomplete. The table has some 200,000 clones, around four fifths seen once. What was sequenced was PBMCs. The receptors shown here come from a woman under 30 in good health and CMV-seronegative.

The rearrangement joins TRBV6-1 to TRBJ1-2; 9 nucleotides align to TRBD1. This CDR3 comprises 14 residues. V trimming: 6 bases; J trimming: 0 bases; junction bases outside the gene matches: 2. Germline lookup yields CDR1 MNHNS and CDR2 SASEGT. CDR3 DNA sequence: TGTGCCAGCAGCGGGACAGGGTCTAACTATGGCTACACCTTC. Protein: CASSGTGSNYGYTF.

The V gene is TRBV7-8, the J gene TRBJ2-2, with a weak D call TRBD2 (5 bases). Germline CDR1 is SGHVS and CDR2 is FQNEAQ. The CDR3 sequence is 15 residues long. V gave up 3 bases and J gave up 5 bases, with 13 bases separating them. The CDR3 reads CASSFSSPGTGELFF. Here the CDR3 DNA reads TGTGCCAGCAGCTTCAGTTCGCCGGGAACCGGGGAGCTGTTTTTT.

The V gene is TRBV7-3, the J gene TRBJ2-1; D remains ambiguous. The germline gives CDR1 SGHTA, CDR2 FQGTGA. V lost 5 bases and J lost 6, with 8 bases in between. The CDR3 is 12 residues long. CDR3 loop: CASSIYANEQFF. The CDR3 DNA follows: TGTGCCAGCAGCATCTATGCCAATGAGCAGTTCTTC.

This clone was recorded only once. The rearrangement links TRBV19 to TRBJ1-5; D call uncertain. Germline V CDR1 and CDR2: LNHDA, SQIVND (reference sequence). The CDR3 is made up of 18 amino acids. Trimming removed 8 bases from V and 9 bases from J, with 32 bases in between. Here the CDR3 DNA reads TGTGCCAGTCAAAATACAGCAAATGTTCCCCTTGGCTCTCGGCCCCAGCATTTT. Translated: CASQNTANVPLGSRPQHF.

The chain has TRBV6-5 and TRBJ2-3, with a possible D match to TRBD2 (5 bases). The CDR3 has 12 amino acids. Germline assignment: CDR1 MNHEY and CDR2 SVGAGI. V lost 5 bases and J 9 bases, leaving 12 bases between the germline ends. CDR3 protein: CASSEGSLTQYF. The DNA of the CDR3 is TGTGCCAGCAGTGAGGGAAGTTTGACGCAGTATTTT.

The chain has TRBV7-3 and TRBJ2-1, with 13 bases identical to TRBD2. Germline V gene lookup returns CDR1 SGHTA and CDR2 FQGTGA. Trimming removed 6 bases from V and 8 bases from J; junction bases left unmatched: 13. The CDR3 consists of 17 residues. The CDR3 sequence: CASSPGGTSGMGYEQFF. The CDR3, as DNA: TGTGCCAGCAGTCCCGGCGGGACTAGCGGGATGGGTTATGAGCAGTTCTTC.

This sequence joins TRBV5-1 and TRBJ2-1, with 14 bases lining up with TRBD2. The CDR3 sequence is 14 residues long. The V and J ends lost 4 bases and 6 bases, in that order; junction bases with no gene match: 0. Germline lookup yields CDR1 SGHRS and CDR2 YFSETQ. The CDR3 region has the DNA TGCGCCAGCAGCGGGACTAGCGGGGGCAATGAGCAGTTCTTC. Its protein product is CASSGTSGGNEQFF.

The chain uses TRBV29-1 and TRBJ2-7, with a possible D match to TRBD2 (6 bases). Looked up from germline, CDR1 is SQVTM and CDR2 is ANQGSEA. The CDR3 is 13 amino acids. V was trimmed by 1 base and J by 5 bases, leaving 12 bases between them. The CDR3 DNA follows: TGCAGCGTTGAAGGACTGACGGGGGACGAGCAGTACTTC. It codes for CSVEGLTGDEQYF.

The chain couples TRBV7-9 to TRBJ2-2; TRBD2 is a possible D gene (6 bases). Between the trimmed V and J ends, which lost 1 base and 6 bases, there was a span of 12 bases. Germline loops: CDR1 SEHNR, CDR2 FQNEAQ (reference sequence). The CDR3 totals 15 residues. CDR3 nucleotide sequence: TGTGCCAGCAGCTTAGAGGACGGAGGGGCCGGGGAGCTGTTTTTT. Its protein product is CASSLEDGGAGELFF.

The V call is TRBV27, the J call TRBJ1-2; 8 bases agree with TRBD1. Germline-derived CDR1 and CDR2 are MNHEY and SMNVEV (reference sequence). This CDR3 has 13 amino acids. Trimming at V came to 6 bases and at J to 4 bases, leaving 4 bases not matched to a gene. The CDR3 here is CASRTGGIYGYTF. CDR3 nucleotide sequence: TGTGCCAGCAGAACAGGGGGGATCTATGGCTACACCTTC.

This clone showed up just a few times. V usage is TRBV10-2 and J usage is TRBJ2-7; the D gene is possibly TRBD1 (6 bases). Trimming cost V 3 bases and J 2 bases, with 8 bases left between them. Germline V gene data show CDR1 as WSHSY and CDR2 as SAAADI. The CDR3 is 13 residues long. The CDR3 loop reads CASSDGGPYEQYF. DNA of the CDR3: TGCGCCAGCAGTGATGGGGGCCCCTACGAGCAGTACTTC.

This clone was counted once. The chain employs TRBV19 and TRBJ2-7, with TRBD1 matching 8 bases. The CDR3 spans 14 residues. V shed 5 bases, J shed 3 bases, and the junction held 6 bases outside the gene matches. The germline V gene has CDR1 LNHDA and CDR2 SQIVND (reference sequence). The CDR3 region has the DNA TGTGCCAGTAGTTCTCGGGACAGGTTCTACGAGCAGTACTTC. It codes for CASSSRDRFYEQYF.

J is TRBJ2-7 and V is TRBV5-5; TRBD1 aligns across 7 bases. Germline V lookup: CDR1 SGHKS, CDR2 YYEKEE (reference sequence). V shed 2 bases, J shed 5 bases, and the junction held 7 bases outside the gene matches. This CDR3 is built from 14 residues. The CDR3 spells CASSFRDRVDEQYF. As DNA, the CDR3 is TGTGCCAGCAGCTTTAGAGACAGGGTAGACGAGCAGTACTTC.

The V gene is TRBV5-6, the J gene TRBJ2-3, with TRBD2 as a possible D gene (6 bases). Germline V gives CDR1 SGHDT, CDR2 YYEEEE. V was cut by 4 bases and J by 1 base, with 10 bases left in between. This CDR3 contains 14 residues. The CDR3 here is CASSRWGGTDTQYF. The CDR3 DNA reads TGTGCCAGCAGCCGGTGGGGGGGCACAGATACGCAGTATTTT.

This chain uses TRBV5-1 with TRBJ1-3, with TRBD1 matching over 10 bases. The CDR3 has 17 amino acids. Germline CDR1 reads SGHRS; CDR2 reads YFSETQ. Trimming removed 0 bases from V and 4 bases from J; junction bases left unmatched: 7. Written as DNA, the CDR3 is TGCGCCAGCAGCTTGGCCGCGGGGACAGGGGCGGGAAACACCATATATTTT. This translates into CASSLAAGTGAGNTIYF.

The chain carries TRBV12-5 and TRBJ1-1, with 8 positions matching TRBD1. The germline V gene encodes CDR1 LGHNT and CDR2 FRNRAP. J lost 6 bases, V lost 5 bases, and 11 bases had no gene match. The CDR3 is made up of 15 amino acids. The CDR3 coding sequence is TGTGCTAGTGGTGAAGGACAGGGATGGAAGTCTGAAGCTTTCTTT. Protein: CASGEGQGWKSEAFF.

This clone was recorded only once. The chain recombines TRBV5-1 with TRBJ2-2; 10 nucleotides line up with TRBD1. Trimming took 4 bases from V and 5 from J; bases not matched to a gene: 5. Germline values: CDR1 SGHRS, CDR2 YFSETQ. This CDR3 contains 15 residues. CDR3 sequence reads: CASSRQGAGTGELFF. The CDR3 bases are TGCGCCAGCAGCCGACAGGGGGCGGGGACCGGGGAGCTGTTTTTT.

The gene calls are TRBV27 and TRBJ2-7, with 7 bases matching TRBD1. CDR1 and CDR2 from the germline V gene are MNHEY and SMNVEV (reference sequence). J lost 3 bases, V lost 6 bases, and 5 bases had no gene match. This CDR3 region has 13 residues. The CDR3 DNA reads TGTGCCAGCAGGTCGGGACAGAGCTACGAGCAGTACTTC. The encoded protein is CASRSGQSYEQYF.

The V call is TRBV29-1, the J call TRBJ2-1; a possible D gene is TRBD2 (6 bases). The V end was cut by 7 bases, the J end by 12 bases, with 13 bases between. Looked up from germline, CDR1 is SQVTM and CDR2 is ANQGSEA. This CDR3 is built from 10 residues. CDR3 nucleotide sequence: TGCAGCGCTGAGCGGGCTCGGCAGTTCTTC. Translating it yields CSAERARQFF.

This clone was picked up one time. CDR3 region: CASSPLLAGSHEQYF. The CDR3 coding sequence is TGTGCCAGCAGCCCACTACTAGCGGGAAGTCACGAGCAGTACTTC. This rearrangement joins TRBV6-5 to TRBJ2-7; 10 positions agree with TRBD2. Germline V gives CDR1 MNHEY, CDR2 SVGAGI. J was trimmed by 5 bases and V by 6 bases; bases with no gene match: 10. The CDR3 runs 15 residues.

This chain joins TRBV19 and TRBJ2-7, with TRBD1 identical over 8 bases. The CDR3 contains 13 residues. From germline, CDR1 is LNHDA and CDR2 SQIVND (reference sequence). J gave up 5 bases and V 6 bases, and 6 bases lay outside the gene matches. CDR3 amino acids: CASRGTGVHEQYF. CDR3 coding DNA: TGTGCCAGTAGGGGGACAGGCGTCCACGAGCAGTACTTC.

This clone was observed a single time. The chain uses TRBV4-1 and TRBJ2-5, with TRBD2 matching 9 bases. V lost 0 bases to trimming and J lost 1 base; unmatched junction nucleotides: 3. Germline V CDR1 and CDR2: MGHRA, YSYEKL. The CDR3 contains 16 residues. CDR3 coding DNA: TGCGCCAGCAGCCAAGATTTAGCGGGGGCCCAAGAGACCCAGTACTTC. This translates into CASSQDLAGAQETQYF.

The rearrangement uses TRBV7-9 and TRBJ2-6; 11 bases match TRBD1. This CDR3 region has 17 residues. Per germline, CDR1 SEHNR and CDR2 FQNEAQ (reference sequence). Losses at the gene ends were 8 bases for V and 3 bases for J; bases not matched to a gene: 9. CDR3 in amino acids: CASGSDRGQGGANVLTF. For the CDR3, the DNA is TGTGCCAGCGGATCGGACAGGGGGCAAGGTGGGGCCAACGTCCTGACTTTC.

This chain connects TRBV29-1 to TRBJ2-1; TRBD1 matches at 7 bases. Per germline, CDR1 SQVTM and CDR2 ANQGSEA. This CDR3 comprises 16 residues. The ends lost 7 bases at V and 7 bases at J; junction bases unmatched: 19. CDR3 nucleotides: TGCAGCGCTGCTATGGGATCTCGACAGGGCACAAATGAGCAGTTCTTC. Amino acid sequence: CSAAMGSRQGTNEQFF.

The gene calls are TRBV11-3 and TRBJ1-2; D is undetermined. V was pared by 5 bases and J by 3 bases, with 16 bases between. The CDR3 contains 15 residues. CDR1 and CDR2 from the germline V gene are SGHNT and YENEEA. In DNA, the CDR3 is TGTGCCAGCAGCCGTTCGGCGGGCAGGTACTATGGCTACACCTTC. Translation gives CASSRSAGRYYGYTF.

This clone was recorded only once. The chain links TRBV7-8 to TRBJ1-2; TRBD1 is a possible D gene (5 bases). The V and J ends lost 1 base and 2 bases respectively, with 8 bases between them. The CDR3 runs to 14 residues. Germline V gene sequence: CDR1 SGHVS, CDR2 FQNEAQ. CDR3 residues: CASSLDGGNYGYTF. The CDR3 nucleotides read TGTGCCAGCAGCTTAGACGGGGGGAACTATGGCTACACCTTC.

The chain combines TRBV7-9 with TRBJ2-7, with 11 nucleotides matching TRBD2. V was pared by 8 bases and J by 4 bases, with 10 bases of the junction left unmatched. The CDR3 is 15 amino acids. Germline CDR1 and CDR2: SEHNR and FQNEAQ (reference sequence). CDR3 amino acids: CASALGASGGYEQYF. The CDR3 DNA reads TGTGCCAGCGCCCTAGGTGCTAGCGGGGGGTACGAGCAGTACTTC.

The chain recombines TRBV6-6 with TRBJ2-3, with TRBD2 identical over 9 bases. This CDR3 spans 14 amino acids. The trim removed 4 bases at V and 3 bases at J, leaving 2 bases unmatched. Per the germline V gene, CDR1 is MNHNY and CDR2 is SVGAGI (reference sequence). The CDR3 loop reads CASSSAGGTDTQYF. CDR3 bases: TGTGCCAGCAGTTCAGCGGGGGGTACAGATACGCAGTATTTT.

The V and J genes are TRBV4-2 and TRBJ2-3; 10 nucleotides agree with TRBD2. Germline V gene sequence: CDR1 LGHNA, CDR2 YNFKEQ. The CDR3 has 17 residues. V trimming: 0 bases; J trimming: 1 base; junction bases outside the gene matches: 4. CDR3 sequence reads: CASSQDVSGGGTDTQYF. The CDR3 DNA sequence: TGTGCCAGCAGCCAAGACGTCAGCGGGGGGGGCACAGATACGCAGTATTTT.

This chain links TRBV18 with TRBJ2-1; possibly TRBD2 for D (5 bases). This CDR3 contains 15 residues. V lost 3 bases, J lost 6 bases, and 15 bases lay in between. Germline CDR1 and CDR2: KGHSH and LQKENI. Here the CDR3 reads CASSPTSSPGNEQFF. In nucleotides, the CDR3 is TGTGCCAGCTCACCCACTAGTTCCCCAGGCAATGAGCAGTTCTTC.